What follows are 13 T cell receptor beta chains derived from one specimen sequenced in a study of T-cell reconstitution after alpha-beta-depleted transplantation in children. Molecular barcoding with unique molecular identifiers was used for the TCRbeta library. Using its own MiXCR run on the PCR reads, TCRdb lists one record per CDR3 protein. The table includes about 340,000 distinct CDR3 sequences, roughly 13% detected once. Sequences were derived from PBMCs, sampled from the stem cell graft. All receptors derive from a human donor who donated a stem cell graft to a child with Fanconi anemia.

Of note for this clonotype: The final CDR3 position lacks the conserved phenylalanine or tryptophan, pointing to a likely read error. The rearrangement links TRBV5-5 to TRBJ1-1; TRBD1 might be the D (5 bases). Trimming took off 0 bases at V and 5 bases at J, with 17 bases between the two ends. This CDR3 region has 16 residues. Looked up from germline, CDR1 is SGHKS and CDR2 is YYEKEE (reference sequence). The CDR3 loop is CASSLADRVRGTEAFS. The CDR3 nucleotides are TGTGCCAGCAGCTTGGCCGACAGAGTCCGGGGAACTGAAGCTTTCTCT.

This clonotype was counted a few times. The J gene is TRBJ2-6, the V gene TRBV25-1; D gene ambiguous. CDR3 size: 16 residues. The germline CDR1 and CDR2 sequences are MGHDK and SYGVNS. Trimming pared 1 base from V and 4 bases from J, leaving 11 bases between. The CDR3 sequence is CASSESGLGGANVLTF. In DNA form, the CDR3 reads TGTGCCAGCAGTGAATCCGGTCTTGGCGGGGCCAACGTCCTGACTTTC.

This clonotype was seen at least ten times. This rearrangement joins TRBV5-1 to TRBJ2-5; 7 bases align to TRBD2. Germline values: CDR1 SGHRS, CDR2 YFSETQ. Trimming took 0 bases from V and 3 from J; bases not matched to a gene: 8. The CDR3 contains 16 residues. The CDR3 is CASSLGIAGVEETQYF. In nucleotides, the CDR3 is TGCGCCAGCAGCTTGGGGATCGCGGGGGTCGAAGAGACCCAGTACTTC.

This clonotype was detected many times. The CDR3 DNA reads TGCGCCAGCAGCTCGGGACACGACACCGGGGAGCTGTTTTTT. This gives the protein CASSSGHDTGELFF. The chain carries TRBV5-1 and TRBJ2-2; D might be TRBD1 (6 bases). Germline lookup yields CDR1 SGHRS and CDR2 YFSETQ. Trimming removed 3 bases at V and 3 bases at J, with 9 bases between. CDR3 length: 14 amino acids.

This clonotype was observed a handful of times. The chain employs TRBV12-3 or TRBV12-4 and TRBJ2-6, with 8 bases fitting TRBD1. Trimming took 5 bases from V and 0 from J; bases not matched to a gene: 6. The CDR3 runs 17 residues. The CDR3 bases are TGTGCCAGCAGTGGGGACAGGCCCCGCTCTGGGGCCAACGTCCTGACTTTC. Protein sequence: CASSGDRPRSGANVLTF.

The rearrangement joins TRBV20-1 to TRBJ2-1, with 8 bases identical to TRBD2. The germline V gene has CDR1 DFQATT and CDR2 SNEGSKA (reference sequence). This CDR3 has 14 residues. The V gene end was trimmed by 5 bases and the J gene end by 4 bases; junction bases not matched to a gene: 7. The DNA for the CDR3 is TGCAGTGCTTACGCGGGGGGCAAATACAATGAGCAGTTCTTC. This sequence encodes CSAYAGGKYNEQFF.

V and J are TRBV7-6 and TRBJ2-5; 7 nucleotides agree with TRBD2. The V segment lost 1 base and the J segment 2 bases; nucleotides outside the gene matches: 7. Germline CDR1 reads SGHVS; CDR2 reads FNYEAQ. The CDR3 runs to 16 residues. In DNA form, the CDR3 reads TGTGCCAGCAGCTTAGGTGTCGGGGGGTTACAAGAGACCCAGTACTTC. Translating gives CASSLGVGGLQETQYF.

V is TRBV10-3 and J is TRBJ2-4, with D possibly being TRBD2 (5 bases). The germline V gene has CDR1 ENHRY and CDR2 SYGVKD. The germline V and J ends were trimmed by 0 bases and 6 bases, with 9 bases remaining between them. This CDR3 has 14 residues. CDR3 sequence (DNA): TGTGCCATCAGTGAGTCGAGGGAGCGAAACATTCAGTACTTC. Its protein product is CAISESRERNIQYF.

CDR3 loop: CATSRDLTALEAFF. In DNA form, the CDR3 reads TGTGCCACCAGCAGAGACCTGACAGCCCTTGAAGCTTTCTTT. The genes are TRBV15 and TRBJ1-1, with a weak D call TRBD1 (5 bases). Between the trimmed V and J ends, which lost 0 bases and 7 bases, there was a span of 12 bases. The CDR3 is 14 residues long. CDR1 and CDR2 (germline): LNHNV, YYDKDF (reference sequence).

The chain links TRBV11-2 to TRBJ1-3, with D unresolved. Germline V gives CDR1 SGHAT, CDR2 FQNNGV. This CDR3 has 16 residues. With 0 bases removed from V and 4 bases from J, the gap between germline ends came to 13 bases. CDR3 in DNA: TGTGCCAGCAGCTTAGATCAACGGGTCTGGGGAAACACCATATATTTT. Residues: CASSLDQRVWGNTIYF.

This clonotype appeared a few times. The chain recombines TRBV5-1 with TRBJ2-3; 11 bases align to TRBD2. Per germline, CDR1 SGHRS and CDR2 YFSETQ. V dropped 2 bases and J dropped 6; count of bases not matched to a gene: 5. This CDR3 region has 15 residues. The CDR3 coding sequence is TGCGCCAGCAGCTTTAGCGGGGGGGCCGGGGATACGCAGTATTTT. Protein: CASSFSGGAGDTQYF.

This clonotype was observed at least ten times. The J gene is TRBJ2-1, the V gene TRBV7-2; TRBD2 agrees at 7 bases. Germline assignment: CDR1 SGHTA and CDR2 FQGNSA. V dropped 3 bases and J dropped 4; count of bases not matched to a gene: 9. The CDR3 runs to 16 residues. The CDR3 reads CASSFGGLLPYNEQFF. The CDR3 DNA sequence: TGTGCCAGCAGCTTCGGGGGACTACTCCCGTACAATGAGCAGTTCTTC.

This clonotype has ten or more counts. The chain carries TRBV28 and TRBJ1-1; a possible D gene is TRBD1 (5 bases). The germline V and J ends were trimmed by 4 bases and 6 bases, with 18 bases remaining between them. This CDR3 spans 15 amino acids. Germline V gene sequence: CDR1 MDHEN, CDR2 SYDVKM. Here the CDR3 reads CASSSGTLLYAEAFF. CDR3 sequence (DNA): TGTGCCAGCAGTTCTGGGACCCTCTTATATGCTGAAGCTTTCTTT.